The 8 T cell receptor beta chains below all came from one sample that was sequenced in a study of cytomegalovirus exposure and HLA in healthy donors. The PCR made use of 60 Vbeta and 13 Jbeta primers. TCRdb keeps only in-frame clones here, not all; method: immunoSEQ multiplex PCR. The data show about 200,000 clones, approximately 70% seen once. The sample was PBMCs. All receptors derive from a man in his forties or fifties in good health and CMV-seropositive.

The gene calls are TRBV2 and TRBJ1-3, with TRBD1 matching 7 bases. From germline, CDR1 is SNHLY and CDR2 FYNNEI. Trimming cost V 2 bases and J 8 bases; bases outside gene matches: 15. This CDR3 contains 17 residues. The CDR3 spells CASSETEGGPLTDTIYF. The CDR3 DNA reads as TGTGCCAGCAGTGAAACGGAAGGGGGCCCCTTAACGGACACCATATATTTT.

The rearrangement links TRBV7-2 to TRBJ2-3; TRBD2 matches 8 bases. The CDR3 is made up of 15 amino acids. CDR1 SGHTA and CDR2 FQGNSA come from the germline V gene. V lost 1 base and J lost 3; bases outside the gene matches: 3. The CDR3: CASSLGGLGTDTQYF. CDR3 nucleotides: TGTGCCAGCAGCTTAGGGGGACTAGGGACAGATACGCAGTATTTT.

The chain recombines TRBV6-5 with TRBJ2-7, with 7 positions matching TRBD1. Losses at the gene ends were 8 bases for V and 3 bases for J; bases not matched to a gene: 7. Germline CDR1 and CDR2: MNHEY and SVGAGI. This CDR3 spans 13 amino acids. The chain's CDR3 is CASSGTEFYEQYF. Here the CDR3 DNA reads TGTGCCAGCTCGGGGACAGAGTTCTACGAGCAGTACTTC.

This clone appeared a few times. The V gene is TRBV4-2, the J gene TRBJ2-3; tentatively, D is TRBD1 (6 bases). Trimming removed 0 bases from V and 2 bases from J, with 15 bases in between. The CDR3 has 17 residues. CDR1 is LGHNA and CDR2 is YNFKEQ in the germline V gene. The CDR3 DNA follows: TGTGCCAGCAGCCAAGACCCAGGGGAAAGGGCCACAGATACGCAGTATTTT. Protein sequence: CASSQDPGERATDTQYF.

The CDR3 loop reads CASSSPPSETQYF. CDR3 DNA sequence: TGCGCCAGCAGCTCCCCCCCCTCAGAGACCCAGTACTTC. V is TRBV5-1 and J is TRBJ2-5; D not certain. V gave up 3 bases and J gave up 4 bases, with 10 bases separating them. The germline gives CDR1 SGHRS, CDR2 YFSETQ. The CDR3 is 13 residues long.

The chain is built from TRBV10-3 and TRBJ2-7, with TRBD1 matching over 8 bases. Germline V gene lookup returns CDR1 ENHRY and CDR2 SYGVKD. J lost 3 bases, V lost 3 bases, and 4 bases had no gene match. The CDR3 sequence is 14 residues long. The CDR3 loop reads CAISDPGGFYEQYF. In DNA form, the CDR3 reads TGTGCCATCAGTGACCCAGGGGGCTTCTACGAGCAGTACTTC.

A few counts support this clone. This chain links TRBV29-1 with TRBJ2-5, with TRBD2 matching 9 bases. Trimming took 7 bases from V and 8 from J; bases not matched to a gene: 11. Germline V lookup: CDR1 SQVTM, CDR2 ANQGSEA. The CDR3 consists of 13 residues. CDR3 coding DNA: TGCAGCGAGGTCCTAGCGGGGCAGGAAACCCAGTACTTC. It specifies CSEVLAGQETQYF.

This rearrangement joins TRBV29-1 to TRBJ1-1; TRBD1 is a possible D gene (5 bases). From germline, CDR1 is SQVTM and CDR2 ANQGSEA. The germline V and J ends were trimmed by 7 bases and 2 bases, with 11 bases remaining between them. CDR3 length equals 12 residues. The CDR3 bases are TGCAGCGGGGGCAGGACCAACACTGAAGCTTTCTTT. It translates to CSGGRTNTEAFF.